The rows below give T cell receptor beta chains drawn from one sample of a study of blood T cell repertoires in COVID-19. Produced via immunoSEQ multiplex PCR; TCRdb's table is partial and in-frame only. The sample consists of about 160,000 clones, roughly 91% of them appearing once. The sequencing input was peripheral blood. These receptors were obtained from a woman aged 45-65 years with acute or convalescent COVID-19. Each CDR3 is given with its conserved first and last residue. Each record gives: V gene, clone size, J gene, D gene, CDR3 DNA, CDR3 protein. A D gene is named only where the DNA matches it firmly. A clone size is listed for some rows: how often the clone was seen (once, few, many), or a class if it is expanded.

v_gene: TRBV30; abundance: NA; j_gene: TRBJ1-1; d_gene: NA; CDR3nt: TGTGCCTGGAAGCCAGGGAACACTGAAGCTTTCTTT; CDR3aa: CAWKPGNTEAFF
v_gene: TRBV24-1; abundance: NA; j_gene: TRBJ1-1; d_gene: NA; CDR3nt: TGTGCCACCAGTGAAGGAGCCTCTCGGGGGAACACTGAAGCTTTCTTT; CDR3aa: CATSEGASRGNTEAFF
v_gene: TRBV27; abundance: NA; j_gene: TRBJ1-2; d_gene: TRBD1; CDR3nt: TGTGCCAGCAGTTTGACAGGGAGAGACTACACCTTC; CDR3aa: CASSLTGRDYTF
v_gene: TRBV19; abundance: NA; j_gene: TRBJ2-5; d_gene: TRBD2; CDR3nt: TGTGCCAGTAGTCTCATAGCGGGAGGGCCGGAGACCCAGTACTTC; CDR3aa: CASSLIAGGPETQYF
v_gene: TRBV28; abundance: NA; j_gene: TRBJ2-7; d_gene: TRBD2; CDR3nt: TGTGCCAGCAGTTTAGGACTAGCGGGAACGTACGAGCAGTACTTC; CDR3aa: CASSLGLAGTYEQYF
v_gene: TRBV11-2; abundance: NA; j_gene: TRBJ2-5; d_gene: NA; CDR3nt: TGTGCCAGCAGCTTAATCGACAGAATACTCCACTTC; CDR3aa: CASSLIDRILHF
v_gene: TRBV18; abundance: once; j_gene: TRBJ1-2; d_gene: NA; CDR3nt: TGTGCCAGCTCACCTTCGGACAGCCGTGGCTACACCTTC; CDR3aa: CASSPSDSRGYTF
v_gene: TRBV9; abundance: NA; j_gene: TRBJ2-5; d_gene: NA; CDR3nt: TGTGCCAGCAGCGGGGCGGGAGAGACCCAGTACTTC; CDR3aa: CASSGAGETQYF
v_gene: TRBV3-1/TRBV3-2; abundance: NA; j_gene: TRBJ2-7; d_gene: NA; CDR3nt: TGTGCCAGCAGCCAAGGTAATACGGGACAGTACTTC; CDR3aa: CASSQGNTGQYF
v_gene: TRBV18; abundance: NA; j_gene: TRBJ1-1; d_gene: TRBD1; CDR3nt: TGTGCCAGCTCACCCGGACAGGGGAACACTGAAGCTTTCTTT; CDR3aa: CASSPGQGNTEAFF
v_gene: TRBV7-3; abundance: NA; j_gene: TRBJ1-2; d_gene: NA; CDR3nt: TGTGCCAGCAGCCTAATGGGAGGGTCTAGTGGCTACACCTTC; CDR3aa: CASSLMGGSSGYTF
v_gene: TRBV18; abundance: NA; j_gene: TRBJ2-2; d_gene: NA; CDR3nt: TGTGCCAGCTCACCAATCCAGGGGAGTACCGGGGAGCTGTTTTTT; CDR3aa: CASSPIQGSTGELFF
v_gene: TRBV12-3/TRBV12-4; abundance: NA; j_gene: TRBJ1-2; d_gene: NA; CDR3nt: TGTGCCAGCAGTTTGGGCAGGGATGACGGCTACACCTTC; CDR3aa: CASSLGRDDGYTF
v_gene: TRBV28; abundance: NA; j_gene: TRBJ1-1; d_gene: TRBD1; CDR3nt: TGTGCCAGCAGGGAAGGGCGGACAGGGGGCCGGGGAACTGAAGCTTTCTTT; CDR3aa: CASREGRTGGRGTEAFF
v_gene: TRBV11-2; abundance: NA; j_gene: TRBJ1-3; d_gene: NA; CDR3nt: TGTGCCAGCAGCTCGGACAGACCCTTCTCTGGAAACACCATATATTTT; CDR3aa: CASSSDRPFSGNTIYF
v_gene: TRBV11-2; abundance: NA; j_gene: TRBJ1-1; d_gene: NA; CDR3nt: TGTGCCAGCACCCCCAGTCCCGTTTCGAACACTGAAGCTTTCTTT; CDR3aa: CASTPSPVSNTEAFF
v_gene: TRBV25-1; abundance: NA; j_gene: TRBJ2-3; d_gene: TRBD2; CDR3nt: TGTGCCAGCAGTGATAGCGGGAGTAACACAGATACGCAGTATTTT; CDR3aa: CASSDSGSNTDTQYF
v_gene: TRBV27; abundance: NA; j_gene: TRBJ2-2; d_gene: TRBD1; CDR3nt: TGTGCCAGCAGTTTATGGGGGGACAGGCGTGGCGGGGAGCTGTTTTTT; CDR3aa: CASSLWGDRRGGELFF
v_gene: TRBV5-3; abundance: NA; j_gene: TRBJ1-6; d_gene: NA; CDR3nt: TGTGCCAGAAGCTGGGGGGACGGACGTCTTCCTATTTCACCCCTCCACTTT; CDR3aa: CARSWGDGRLPISPLHF
v_gene: TRBV5-4; abundance: NA; j_gene: TRBJ2-7; d_gene: TRBD2; CDR3nt: TGTGCCAGCAGCTTGGGGGACTACGCCTCCTACGAGCAGTACTTC; CDR3aa: CASSLGDYASYEQYF
v_gene: TRBV12-3/TRBV12-4; abundance: once; j_gene: TRBJ1-1; d_gene: NA; CDR3nt: TGTGCCAGCAGATTGACAGAGAACACTGAAGCTTTCTTT; CDR3aa: CASRLTENTEAFF
v_gene: TRBV14; abundance: NA; j_gene: TRBJ1-4; d_gene: NA; CDR3nt: TGTGCCAGCAGCCAAGATCTAGGGTCGTTCAGGGGCGCAGATGAAAAACTGTTTTTT; CDR3aa: CASSQDLGSFRGADEKLFF
v_gene: TRBV7-2; abundance: NA; j_gene: TRBJ2-7; d_gene: NA; CDR3nt: TGTGCCAGCAGCTTAGCGCGGCTCGGAAAGGGGGAGCAGTACTTC; CDR3aa: CASSLARLGKGEQYF
v_gene: TRBV5-4; abundance: NA; j_gene: TRBJ1-3; d_gene: NA; CDR3nt: TGTGCCAGCAGCTTGCAGGGCTCTGGAAACACCATATATTTT; CDR3aa: CASSLQGSGNTIYF
v_gene: TRBV7-2; abundance: NA; j_gene: TRBJ2-7; d_gene: NA; CDR3nt: TGTGCCAGCAGCTTAGTTCCCAGCGGCGAGCAGTACTTC; CDR3aa: CASSLVPSGEQYF
v_gene: TRBV20-1; abundance: NA; j_gene: TRBJ2-1; d_gene: NA; CDR3nt: TGCAGTGTGACTAGGCTTAATGAGCAGTTCTTC; CDR3aa: CSVTRLNEQFF
v_gene: TRBV28; abundance: NA; j_gene: TRBJ2-1; d_gene: NA; CDR3nt: TGTGCCAGCACGGCGGTAAGGGGCAATGAGCAGTTCTTC; CDR3aa: CASTAVRGNEQFF
v_gene: TRBV18; abundance: NA; j_gene: TRBJ1-4; d_gene: NA; CDR3nt: TGTGCCAGCTCACCTTGGGGGGATAATGAAAAACTGTTTTTT; CDR3aa: CASSPWGDNEKLFF
v_gene: TRBV7-8; abundance: NA; j_gene: TRBJ2-3; d_gene: TRBD2; CDR3nt: TGTGCCAGCAGCTTAGCGAGGTTTTCGGCGGGAGGCCCCCGCACAGATACGCAGTATTTT; CDR3aa: CASSLARFSAGGPRTDTQYF
v_gene: TRBV11-2; abundance: NA; j_gene: TRBJ2-7; d_gene: TRBD2; CDR3nt: TGTGCCAGCGGGACTAGCGGGGCCTCCTACGAGCAGTACTTC; CDR3aa: CASGTSGASYEQYF
v_gene: TRBV4-3; abundance: NA; j_gene: TRBJ2-3; d_gene: TRBD1; CDR3nt: TGCGCCAGCAGCCAGGACAGGCTAAACACAGATACGCAGTATTTT; CDR3aa: CASSQDRLNTDTQYF
v_gene: TRBV5-6; abundance: NA; j_gene: TRBJ1-2; d_gene: TRBD1; CDR3nt: TGTGCCAGCAGCAGAGATACAGGGGCAGGCTATGGCTACACCTTC; CDR3aa: CASSRDTGAGYGYTF
v_gene: TRBV27; abundance: once; j_gene: TRBJ1-6; d_gene: NA; CDR3nt: TGTGCCAGCAGTTTCCAGGGGTTTTCACCCCTCCACTTT; CDR3aa: CASSFQGFSPLHF
v_gene: TRBV21-1; abundance: NA; j_gene: TRBJ1-5; d_gene: NA; CDR3nt: TGTGCCAGCCGAGCGGGGGACAGGGTGACGGTGAGTAGCAATCAGCCCCAGCATTTT; CDR3aa: CASRAGDRVTVSSNQPQHF
v_gene: TRBV2; abundance: NA; j_gene: TRBJ2-2; d_gene: TRBD2; CDR3nt: TGTGCCACTAGCGGGGGGATGAACACCGGGGAGCTGTTTTTT; CDR3aa: CATSGGMNTGELFF
v_gene: TRBV21-1; abundance: once; j_gene: TRBJ2-7; d_gene: NA; CDR3nt: TGTGCCAGCAGTAAACCCAACCAGGAAAACACCTACGAGCAGTACTTC; CDR3aa: CASSKPNQENTYEQYF
v_gene: TRBV19; abundance: NA; j_gene: TRBJ1-2; d_gene: TRBD1; CDR3nt: TGTGCCAGTAGTACGGACAGGGTAGCAGGAGGCTACACCTTC; CDR3aa: CASSTDRVAGGYTF
v_gene: TRBV10-1; abundance: NA; j_gene: TRBJ2-1; d_gene: TRBD2; CDR3nt: TGCGCCAGCAGGACTAGCGGACCTTCCTACAATGAGCAGTTCTTC; CDR3aa: CASRTSGPSYNEQFF
v_gene: TRBV6-5; abundance: NA; j_gene: TRBJ2-1; d_gene: NA; CDR3nt: TGTGCCAGCAGTTACTCCAGTCCAGGGTACAATGAGCAGTTCTTC; CDR3aa: CASSYSSPGYNEQFF